The present TCR beta chain was sequenced within a study of blood T cell repertoires in COVID-19. Libraries were prepared by immunoSEQ multiplex PCR; TCRdb keeps only in-frame clonotypes and omits some of them. The sample lists under 300,000 clones; approximately 86% were seen once. Recruits, aged roughly 18 to 100 years, lived in 20 to 30 US areas. The clonotype was recovered from a woman aged 30 to 39 with acute COVID-19. The sequencing sample was made of PBMCs or T cells enriched from blood (not recorded which).

The CDR3 is CASSLDGSLDEQFF. CDR3 bases: TGTGCCAGCAGCTTAGACGGGAGTCTTGATGAGCAGTTCTTC. The chain combines TRBV7-8 with TRBJ2-1; the D gene is possibly TRBD2 (6 bases). V was pared by 1 base and J by 8 bases, with 12 bases between. This CDR3 has 14 residues. Germline assignment: CDR1 SGHVS and CDR2 FQNEAQ.